The 19 T cell receptor beta chains reported below all come from one sample, sequenced in a study of blood T cell repertoires in COVID-19. Sequencing used immunoSEQ multiplex PCR; TCRdb keeps in-frame clones, though not all of them. The sample holds 150,000 to 200,000 clones, around 74% seen once. The material sequenced was peripheral blood. Every receptor here comes from a man between 65 and 85 years old with acute or convalescent COVID-19.

The count of this clone is one. The CDR3 here is CASGIWGGSNEKLFF. The CDR3, as DNA: TGTGCCAGCGGCATATGGGGTGGGAGTAATGAAAAACTGTTTTTT. This rearrangement joins TRBV2 to TRBJ1-4; D unclear. CDR1 is SNHLY and CDR2 is FYNNEI in the germline V gene. The CDR3 is made up of 15 amino acids. Trimming took 8 bases from V and 4 from J, leaving 17 bases between them.

This CDR3 is CASSQVYRGNTF. The CDR3 DNA reads TGTGCCAGCAGCCAAGTCTACAGGGGGAACACCTTC. The rearrangement joins TRBV11-2 to TRBJ1-2, with 8 bases fitting TRBD1. The ends lost 5 bases at V and 12 bases at J; junction bases unmatched: 8. Germline CDR1 is SGHAT and CDR2 is FQNNGV. The CDR3 is 12 residues long.

This clone occurred once. In nucleotides, the CDR3 is TGTGCCAGCATTTTCCAGAGCAATCAGCCCCAGCATTTT. It specifies CASIFQSNQPQHF. V usage is TRBV6-5 and J usage is TRBJ1-5, with D unresolved. Trimming took 7 bases from V and 1 from J, leaving 8 bases between them. Germline CDR1 MNHEY, CDR2 SVGAGI. The CDR3 has 13 amino acids.

V and J are TRBV28 and TRBJ2-7; 9 bases align to TRBD1. This CDR3 has 15 amino acids. Germline-derived CDR1 and CDR2 are MDHEN and SYDVKM. Trimming took 4 bases from V and 4 from J; bases not matched to a gene: 8. The DNA for the CDR3 is TGTGCCAGCAGTTCACCGGGACAGGGAGGTTACGAGCAGTACTTC. Its translation: CASSSPGQGGYEQYF.

This clone appeared once. The gene calls are TRBV3-1 (or the pseudogene TRBV3-2) and TRBJ1-6; TRBD1 agrees at 9 bases. The J segment lost 10 bases and the V segment lost 0 bases, leaving 7 bases of the junction unmatched. Germline values: CDR1 LGHDT, CDR2 YNNKEL (reference sequence). CDR3 length: 16 residues. CDR3 DNA: TGTGCCAGCAGCCAAGAGTCGGGACAGGGATCCTCACCCCTCCACTTT. It specifies CASSQESGQGSSPLHF.

The chain carries TRBV18 and TRBJ2-7; 13 nucleotides agree with TRBD2. With 3 bases clipped from V and 4 bases from J, the junction kept 0 bases outside the gene matches. The CDR3 consists of 14 residues. Germline V lookup: CDR1 KGHSH, CDR2 LQKENI. The CDR3 here is CASSPGLAGYEQYF. The CDR3 coding sequence is TGTGCCAGCTCACCGGGACTAGCGGGATACGAGCAGTACTTC. Variable domain in full (rest from reference TRBV18 and TRBJ2-7): NAGVMQNPRHLVRRRGQEARLRCSPMKGHSHVYWYRQLPEEGLKFMVYLQKENIIDESGMPKERFSAEFPKEGPSILRIQQVVRGDSAAYFCASSPGLAGYEQYFGPGTRLTVT.

This sequence joins TRBV7-6 and TRBJ2-2; 8 bases are shared with TRBD1. CDR1 SGHVS and CDR2 FNYEAQ come from the germline V gene. The CDR3 contains 14 residues. V dropped 4 bases and J dropped 4; count of bases not matched to a gene: 2. CDR3 DNA: TGTGCCAGCAGCTGGACAGGGTCCACCGGGGAGCTGTTTTTT. It is translated as CASSWTGSTGELFF.

The CDR3 is CASSRSPGYEQYF. Written as DNA, the CDR3 is TGCGCCAGCAGCCGAAGCCCAGGCTACGAGCAGTACTTC. The chain combines TRBV4-1 with TRBJ2-7; D gene uncertain. Germline V gives CDR1 MGHRA, CDR2 YSYEKL. The length of the CDR3 is 13 residues. The V end lost 4 bases, the J end lost 3 bases, and 10 bases lay between the germline ends.

The rearrangement uses TRBV18 and TRBJ1-2, with 7 bases identical to TRBD1. The length of the CDR3 is 12 residues. Germline-derived CDR1 and CDR2 are KGHSH and LQKENI. Germline trimming cut 6 bases from V and 8 bases from J; bases unmatched to any gene: 6. The chain's CDR3 is CASSSGTVGYTF. The CDR3 coding sequence is TGTGCCAGCTCGTCCGGGACAGTCGGCTACACCTTC.

The rearrangement links TRBV6-5 to TRBJ2-1; TRBD2 matches 8 bases. The CDR3 is 16 residues long. Losses at the gene ends were 0 bases for V and 4 bases for J; bases not matched to a gene: 5. CDR1 is MNHEY and CDR2 is SVGAGI in the germline V gene. The CDR3 reads CASSYSAGGTYNEQFF. DNA for the CDR3: TGTGCCAGCAGTTACTCGGCGGGAGGAACATACAATGAGCAGTTCTTC.

The rearrangement links TRBV3-1 (or the pseudogene TRBV3-2) to TRBJ1-2; the D gene is possibly TRBD1 (5 bases). Germline CDR1 LGHDT, CDR2 YNNKEL (reference sequence). V shed 1 base and J shed 1 base, with 10 bases lying between them. The CDR3 sequence is 15 residues long. CDR3 loop: CASSQGTTHNYGYTF. CDR3 nucleotide sequence: TGTGCCAGCAGCCAAGGGACAACGCATAACTATGGCTACACCTTC.

This chain links TRBV12-3 or TRBV12-4 with TRBJ2-5; weak D call: TRBD2 (6 bases). This CDR3 comprises 13 residues. Trimming cost V 5 bases and J 2 bases, with 9 bases left between them. CDR3 loop: CASSLGLQETQYF. CDR3 coding DNA: TGTGCCAGCAGTCTGGGACTTCAAGAGACCCAGTACTTC.

V is TRBV24-1 and J is TRBJ1-5; D might be TRBD1 (6 bases). Germline V CDR1 and CDR2: KGHDR, SFDVKD. CDR3 length equals 14 residues. Trimming removed 5 bases at V and 5 bases at J, with 12 bases between. CDR3 amino acids: CATSGRQADQPQHF. DNA for the CDR3: TGTGCCACCAGTGGGCGACAGGCAGATCAGCCCCAGCATTTT.

The chain joins TRBV5-5 to TRBJ2-5, with 8 bases lining up with TRBD2. CDR3 length: 15 amino acids. The germline gives CDR1 SGHKS, CDR2 YYEKEE (reference sequence). V shed 0 bases, J shed 7 bases, and the junction held 8 bases outside the gene matches. CDR3 sequence: CASSLATGGHATQYF. As DNA, the CDR3 is TGTGCCAGCAGCTTGGCGACGGGAGGGCACGCGACCCAGTACTTC.

The chain recombines TRBV7-6 with TRBJ1-1; the D is unclear. The CDR3 covers 13 residues. Germline CDR1 reads SGHVS; CDR2 reads FNYEAQ. V was trimmed by 5 bases and J by 6 bases, leaving 13 bases between them. The CDR3 bases are TGTGCCAGCAGCCAAAAAGAGGCTGCTGAAGCTTTCTTT. Translating it yields CASSQKEAAEAFF. The whole variable domain, filled in from reference TRBV7-6 and TRBJ1-1, reads GAGVSQSPRYKVTKRGQDVALRCDPISGHVSLYWYRQALGQGPEFLTYFNYEAQQDKSGLPNDRFSAERPEGSISTLTIQRTEQRDSAMYRCASSQKEAAEAFFGQGTRLTVV.

The chain combines TRBV18 with TRBJ2-3, with D tentatively TRBD1 (7 bases). CDR3 size: 14 residues. V was cut by 3 bases and J by 3 bases, with 10 bases left in between. CDR1 and CDR2 from the germline V gene are KGHSH and LQKENI. The CDR3 DNA reads TGTGCCAGCTCACCGGCGGGACAGACAGATACGCAGTATTTT. This codes for CASSPAGQTDTQYF.

The rearrangement uses TRBV28 and TRBJ2-3; 11 positions match TRBD2. V gave up 3 bases and J gave up 2 bases; unmatched junction bases: 4. Looked up from germline, CDR1 is MDHEN and CDR2 is SYDVKM. The CDR3 sequence is 16 residues long. The CDR3 nucleotides are TGTGCCAGCAGTTTGCCTAGCGGGAGGAACACAGATACGCAGTATTTT. Its protein is CASSLPSGRNTDTQYF.

The chain carries TRBV18 and TRBJ2-6; D possibly corresponds to TRBD2 (6 bases). The germline V gene has CDR1 KGHSH and CDR2 LQKENI. This CDR3 spans 18 amino acids. V was trimmed by 3 bases and J by 0 bases, leaving 15 bases between them. CDR3 sequence reads: CASSPLGGQGSGANVLTF. The CDR3 coding sequence is TGTGCCAGCTCACCGCTCGGGGGTCAGGGCTCTGGGGCCAACGTCCTGACTTTC.

The rearrangement uses TRBV6-1 and TRBJ2-7, with 9 bases aligning to TRBD2. The CDR3 contains 16 residues. The V gene end was trimmed by 3 bases and the J gene end by 0 bases; junction bases not matched to a gene: 6. Germline CDR1 and CDR2: MNHNS and SASEGT. The CDR3 loop reads CASSDLSSGDSYEQYF. The CDR3 DNA reads as TGTGCCAGCAGTGACCTTTCTAGCGGGGACTCCTACGAGCAGTACTTC.